The 2 T cell receptor beta chains reported below all come from one sample, sequenced in a study. TCRdb reprocessed the 5' RACE reads with MiXCR, giving one entry per CDR3 protein. The sample records about 32,000 distinct CDR3 sequences, 20% to 30% being singletons. Cells sorted as Tregs were CD4+, CD25+ and CD127-/low. Sequencing was carried out using tumor-infiltrating Tregs sorted from the breast tumor. The receptors shown here come from a female donor with breast cancer.

This clonotype was counted at least ten times. The V call is TRBV20-1, the J call TRBJ1-3; tentatively, D is TRBD1 (6 bases). Deletions cut 5 bases from V and 2 bases from J, with 16 bases between. Germline V CDR1 and CDR2: DFQATT, SNEGSKA (reference sequence). The CDR3 is 15 amino acids. CDR3 in amino acids: CSAHGGALPGNTIYF. Here the CDR3 DNA reads TGCAGTGCTCATGGGGGGGCCCTCCCTGGAAACACCATATATTTT.

Comments on this clonotype: This may come from a read error, since a much larger clone is one base off. V usage is TRBV12-3 or TRBV12-4 and J usage is TRBJ1-1; D is unclear. V lost 0 bases, J lost 1 base, and 9 bases lay in between. There are 15 residues in the CDR3. In DNA form, the CDR3 reads TGTGCCAGCAGTTTAGCGCTAACCAAGAACACTGAAGCTTTCTTT. This sequence encodes CASSLALTKNTEAFF.